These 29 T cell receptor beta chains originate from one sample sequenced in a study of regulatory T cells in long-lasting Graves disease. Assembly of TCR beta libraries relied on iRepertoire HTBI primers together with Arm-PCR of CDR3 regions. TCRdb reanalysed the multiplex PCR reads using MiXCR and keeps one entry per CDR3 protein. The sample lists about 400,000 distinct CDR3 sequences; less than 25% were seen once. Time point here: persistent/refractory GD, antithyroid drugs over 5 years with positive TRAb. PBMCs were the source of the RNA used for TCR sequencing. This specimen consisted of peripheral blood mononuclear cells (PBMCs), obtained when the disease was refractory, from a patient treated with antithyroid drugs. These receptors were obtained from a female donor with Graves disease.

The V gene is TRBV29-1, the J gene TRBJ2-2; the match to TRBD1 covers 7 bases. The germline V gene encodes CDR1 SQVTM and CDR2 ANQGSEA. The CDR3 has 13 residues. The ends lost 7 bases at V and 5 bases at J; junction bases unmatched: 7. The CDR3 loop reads CSGGTVITGELFF. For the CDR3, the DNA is TGCAGCGGGGGGACAGTAATTACCGGGGAGCTGTTTTTT.

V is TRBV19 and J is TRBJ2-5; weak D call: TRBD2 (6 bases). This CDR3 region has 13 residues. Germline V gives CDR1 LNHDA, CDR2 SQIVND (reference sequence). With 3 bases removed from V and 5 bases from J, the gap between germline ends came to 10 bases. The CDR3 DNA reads TGTGCCAGTAGTATTGCGGGATGGGAGACCCAGTACTTC. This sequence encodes CASSIAGWETQYF.

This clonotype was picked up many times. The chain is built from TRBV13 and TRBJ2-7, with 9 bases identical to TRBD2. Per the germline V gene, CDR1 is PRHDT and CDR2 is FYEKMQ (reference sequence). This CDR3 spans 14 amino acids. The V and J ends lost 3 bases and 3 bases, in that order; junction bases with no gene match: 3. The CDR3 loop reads CASSFSGRVYEQYF. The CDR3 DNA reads TGTGCCAGCAGCTTTAGCGGGAGAGTCTACGAGCAGTACTTC.

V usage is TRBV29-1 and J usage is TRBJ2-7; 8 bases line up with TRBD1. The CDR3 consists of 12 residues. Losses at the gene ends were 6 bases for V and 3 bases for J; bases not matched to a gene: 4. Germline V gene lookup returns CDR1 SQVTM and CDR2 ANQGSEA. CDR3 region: CSVGQGHYEQYF. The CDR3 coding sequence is TGCAGCGTCGGACAGGGACACTACGAGCAGTACTTC.

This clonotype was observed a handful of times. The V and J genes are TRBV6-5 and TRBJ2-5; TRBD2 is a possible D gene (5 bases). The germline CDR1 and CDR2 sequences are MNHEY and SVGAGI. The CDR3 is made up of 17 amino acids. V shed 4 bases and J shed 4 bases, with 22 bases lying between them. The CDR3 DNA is TGTGCCAGCAGTTCGGGAATATTTTCTATGTGGGGAGAGACCCAGTACTTC. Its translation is CASSSGIFSMWGETQYF.

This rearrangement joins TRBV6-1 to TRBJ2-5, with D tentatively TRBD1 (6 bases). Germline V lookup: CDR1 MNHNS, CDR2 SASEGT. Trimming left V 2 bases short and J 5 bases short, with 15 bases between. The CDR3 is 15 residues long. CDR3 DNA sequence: TGTGCCAGCAGTGAACGAGGGGGAACCCGGGAGACCCAGTACTTC. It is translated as CASSERGGTRETQYF.

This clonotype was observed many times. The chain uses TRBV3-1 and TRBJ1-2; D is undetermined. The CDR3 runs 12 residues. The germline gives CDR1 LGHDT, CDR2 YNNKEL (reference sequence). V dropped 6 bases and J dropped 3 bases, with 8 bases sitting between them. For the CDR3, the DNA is TGTGCCAGCAGGGGCGAAGACTATGGCTACACCTTC. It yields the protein CASRGEDYGYTF.

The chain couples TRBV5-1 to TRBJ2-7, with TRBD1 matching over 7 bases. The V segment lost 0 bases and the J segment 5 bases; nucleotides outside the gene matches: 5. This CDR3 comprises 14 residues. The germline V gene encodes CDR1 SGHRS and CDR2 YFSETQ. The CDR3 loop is CASSLALGQDEQYF. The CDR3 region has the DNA TGCGCCAGCAGCTTGGCTCTCGGACAGGACGAGCAGTACTTC.

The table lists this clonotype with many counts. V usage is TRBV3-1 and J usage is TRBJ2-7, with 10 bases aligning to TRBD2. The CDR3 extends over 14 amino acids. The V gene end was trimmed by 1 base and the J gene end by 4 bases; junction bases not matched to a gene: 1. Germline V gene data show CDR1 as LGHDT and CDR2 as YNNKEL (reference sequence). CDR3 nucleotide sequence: TGTGCCAGCAGCCAAGGGACTAGCGGATACGAGCAGTACTTC. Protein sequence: CASSQGTSGYEQYF.

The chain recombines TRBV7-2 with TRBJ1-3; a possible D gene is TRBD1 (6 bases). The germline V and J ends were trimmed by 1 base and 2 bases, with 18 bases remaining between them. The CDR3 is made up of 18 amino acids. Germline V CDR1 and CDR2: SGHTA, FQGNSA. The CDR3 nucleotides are TGTGCCAGCAGCTTAGGAGGGGGTGGGGGTCTGGCTGGAAACACCATATATTTT. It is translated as CASSLGGGGGLAGNTIYF.

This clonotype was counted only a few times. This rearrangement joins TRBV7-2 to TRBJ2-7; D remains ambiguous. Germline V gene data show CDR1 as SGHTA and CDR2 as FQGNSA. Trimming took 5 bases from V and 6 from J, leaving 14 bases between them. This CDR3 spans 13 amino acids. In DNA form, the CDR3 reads TGTGCCAGCAGCCGCCAGACTCCACTCGAGCAGTACTTC. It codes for CASSRQTPLEQYF.

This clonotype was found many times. The CDR3, as DNA: TGTGCCAGCAGCTCAGGGGTCATCTCCTACGAGCAGTACTTC. The encoded protein is CASSSGVISYEQYF. This chain links TRBV12-3 or TRBV12-4 with TRBJ2-7; D perhaps matches TRBD1 (6 bases). The CDR3 has 14 amino acids. Trimming stripped 6 bases from V and 0 bases from J, with 12 bases between.

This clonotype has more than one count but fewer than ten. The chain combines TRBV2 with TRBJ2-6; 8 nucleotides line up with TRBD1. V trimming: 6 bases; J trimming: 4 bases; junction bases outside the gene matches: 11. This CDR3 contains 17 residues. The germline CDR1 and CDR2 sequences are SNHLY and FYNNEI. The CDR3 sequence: CASSQEGQGLGANVLTF. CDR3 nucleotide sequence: TGTGCCAGCAGCCAGGAAGGACAGGGTCTGGGGGCCAACGTCCTGACTTTC.

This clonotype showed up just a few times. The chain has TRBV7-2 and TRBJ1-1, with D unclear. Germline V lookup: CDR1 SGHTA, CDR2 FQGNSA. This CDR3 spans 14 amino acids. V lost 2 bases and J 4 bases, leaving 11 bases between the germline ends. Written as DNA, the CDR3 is TGTGCCAGCAGCTTATTTAGCCGGAGCACTGAAGCTTTCTTT. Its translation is CASSLFSRSTEAFF.

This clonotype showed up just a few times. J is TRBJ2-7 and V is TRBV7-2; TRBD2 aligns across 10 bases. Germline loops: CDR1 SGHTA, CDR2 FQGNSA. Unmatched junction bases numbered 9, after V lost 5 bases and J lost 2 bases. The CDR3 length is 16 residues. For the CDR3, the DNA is TGTGCCAGCAGCGCCAAGACTAGCGGGTTAACCTACGAGCAGTACTTC. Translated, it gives CASSAKTSGLTYEQYF.

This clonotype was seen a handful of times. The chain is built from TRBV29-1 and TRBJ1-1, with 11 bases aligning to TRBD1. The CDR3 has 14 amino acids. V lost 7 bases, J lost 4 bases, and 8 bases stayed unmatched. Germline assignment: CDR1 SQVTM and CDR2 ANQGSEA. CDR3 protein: CSAHGQGAFTEAFF. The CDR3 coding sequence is TGCAGCGCCCATGGACAGGGGGCTTTCACTGAAGCTTTCTTT.

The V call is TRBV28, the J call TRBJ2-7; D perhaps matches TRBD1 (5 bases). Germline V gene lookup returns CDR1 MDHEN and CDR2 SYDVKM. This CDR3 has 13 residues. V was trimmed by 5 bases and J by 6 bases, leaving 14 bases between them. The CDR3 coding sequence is TGTGCCAGCAGTACCGGACAACGCAGCGAGCAGTACTTC. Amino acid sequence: CASSTGQRSEQYF.

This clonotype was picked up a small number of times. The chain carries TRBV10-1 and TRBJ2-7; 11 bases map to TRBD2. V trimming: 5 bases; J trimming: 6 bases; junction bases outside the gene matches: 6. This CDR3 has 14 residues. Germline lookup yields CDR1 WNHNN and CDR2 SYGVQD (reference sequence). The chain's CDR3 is CASSRLAGSSEQYF. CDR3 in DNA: TGCGCCAGCAGTCGACTAGCGGGAAGTTCCGAGCAGTACTTC.

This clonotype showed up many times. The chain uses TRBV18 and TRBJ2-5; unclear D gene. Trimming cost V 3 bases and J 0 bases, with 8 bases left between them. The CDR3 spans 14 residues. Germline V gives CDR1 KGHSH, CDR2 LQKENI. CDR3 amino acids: CASSPLPNQETQYF. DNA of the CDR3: TGTGCCAGCTCACCGCTACCGAACCAAGAGACCCAGTACTTC. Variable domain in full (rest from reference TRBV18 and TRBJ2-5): NAGVMQNPRHLVRRRGQEARLRCSPMKGHSHVYWYRQLPEEGLKFMVYLQKENIIDESGMPKERFSAEFPKEGPSILRIQQVVRGDSAAYFCASSPLPNQETQYFGPGTRLLVL.

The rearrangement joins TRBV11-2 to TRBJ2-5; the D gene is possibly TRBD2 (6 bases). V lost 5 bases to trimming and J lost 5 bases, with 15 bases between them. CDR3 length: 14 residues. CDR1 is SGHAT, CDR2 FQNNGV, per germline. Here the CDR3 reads CASSPGLGRETQYF. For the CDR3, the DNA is TGTGCCAGCAGCCCGGGACTCGGAAGGGAGACCCAGTACTTC.

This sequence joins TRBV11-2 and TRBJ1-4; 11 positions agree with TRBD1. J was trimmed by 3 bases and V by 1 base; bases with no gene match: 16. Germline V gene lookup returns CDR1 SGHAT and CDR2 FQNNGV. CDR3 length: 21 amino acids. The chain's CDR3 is CASSLAPDRGRLAGSNEKLFF. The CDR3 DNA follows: TGTGCCAGCAGCTTAGCCCCGGACAGGGGGCGTTTGGCTGGCTCTAATGAAAAACTGTTTTTT.

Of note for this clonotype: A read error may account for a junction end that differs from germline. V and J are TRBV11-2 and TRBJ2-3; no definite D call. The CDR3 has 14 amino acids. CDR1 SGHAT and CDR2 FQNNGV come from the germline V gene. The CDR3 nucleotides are TGTGCCAGCAGCCTCGAGGTAGCCGTAGATGCGCAGTATTTT. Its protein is CASSLEVAVDAQYF.

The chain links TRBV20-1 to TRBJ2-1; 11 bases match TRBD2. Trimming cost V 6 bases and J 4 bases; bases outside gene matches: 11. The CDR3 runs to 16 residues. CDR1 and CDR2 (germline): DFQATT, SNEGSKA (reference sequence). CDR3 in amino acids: CSARTAGTSGYNEQFF. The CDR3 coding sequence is TGCAGTGCCCGAACGGCCGGGACTAGCGGTTACAATGAGCAGTTCTTC.

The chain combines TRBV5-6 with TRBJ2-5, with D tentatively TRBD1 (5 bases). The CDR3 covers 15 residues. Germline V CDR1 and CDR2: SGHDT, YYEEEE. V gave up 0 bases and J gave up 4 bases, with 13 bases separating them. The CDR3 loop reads CASSLASGARETQYF. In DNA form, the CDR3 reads TGTGCCAGCAGCTTGGCGAGTGGGGCCCGAGAGACCCAGTACTTC.

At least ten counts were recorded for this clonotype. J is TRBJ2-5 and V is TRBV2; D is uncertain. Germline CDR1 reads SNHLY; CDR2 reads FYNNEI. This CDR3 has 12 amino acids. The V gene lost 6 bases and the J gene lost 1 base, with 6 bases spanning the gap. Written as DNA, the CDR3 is TGTGCCAGCAGGGTCTTCCAAGAGACCCAGTACTTC. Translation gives CASRVFQETQYF.

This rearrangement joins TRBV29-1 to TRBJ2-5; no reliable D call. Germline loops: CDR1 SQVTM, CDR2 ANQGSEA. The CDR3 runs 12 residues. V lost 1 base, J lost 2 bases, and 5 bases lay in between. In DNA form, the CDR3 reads TGCAGCGTTGAAGGGTTTCAAGAGACCCAGTACTTC. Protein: CSVEGFQETQYF. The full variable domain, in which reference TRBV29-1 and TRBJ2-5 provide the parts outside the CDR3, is SAVISQKPSRDICQRGTSLTIQCQVDSQVTMMFWYRQQPGQSLTLIATANQGSEATYESGFVIDKFPISRPNLTFSTLTVSNMSPEDSSIYLCSVEGFQETQYFGPGTRLLVL.

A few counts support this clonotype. The CDR3 nucleotides read TGTGCCAGCAGTGACCCGACAAGGTCTCCATCCTCCTACGAGCAGTACTTC. Translated: CASSDPTRSPSSYEQYF. V usage is TRBV2 and J usage is TRBJ2-7; unclear D gene. In germline, CDR1 is SNHLY, CDR2 FYNNEI. Trimming stripped 3 bases from V and 0 bases from J, with 18 bases between. This CDR3 has 17 amino acids.

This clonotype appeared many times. CDR3 sequence reads: CASSFPGRSNTGELFF. CDR3 coding DNA: TGTGCCAGCAGTTTCCCGGGCAGGAGTAACACCGGGGAGCTGTTTTTT. The chain carries TRBV28 and TRBJ2-2; no firm D call. Germline V gene data show CDR1 as MDHEN and CDR2 as SYDVKM. With 3 bases removed from V and 2 bases from J, the gap between germline ends came to 13 bases. The CDR3 is 16 residues long.

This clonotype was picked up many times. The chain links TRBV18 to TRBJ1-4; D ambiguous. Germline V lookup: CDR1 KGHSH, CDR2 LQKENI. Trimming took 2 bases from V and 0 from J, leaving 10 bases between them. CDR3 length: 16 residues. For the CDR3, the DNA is TGTGCCAGCTCACCAACCCGAGACACAACTAATGAAAAACTGTTTTTT. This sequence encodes CASSPTRDTTNEKLFF.